The clone carrying this TCR beta chain was seen a handful of times. No antigen is known for it. The CDR3 is made up of 14 amino acids. Looked up from germline, CDR1 is MNHEY and CDR2 is SVGAGI. The V end was cut by 4 bases, the J end by 5 bases, with 12 bases between. The record originates from a study of T cells after yellow fever vaccination. Findings and limits, study-wide: A minor fraction of clonotypes spanned both CD4 and CD8 compartments. Once the booster was given, most primary-vaccination clones reappeared, at over 95% for CD4 and over 85% for CD8. Weaker overall was a secondary response that nonetheless peaked faster, on day 5 versus 15.

5'RACE template switching generated TCR cDNA, adding a universal primer site and UMIs. TCRdb re-analysed the 5' RACE reads in MiXCR, keeping a single row per CDR3 protein. The sample yields roughly 330,000 distinct CDR3 sequences, 6.8% seen once. Specimen: PBMCs, collected about 49 days after the first yellow fever vaccination. This rearrangement joins TRBV6-5 to TRBJ2-1; no definite D call. The sequence came from a man aged 18 to 30 who received the YFV17D yellow fever vaccine. DNA for the CDR3: TGTGCCAGCAGTTTACTCCCGAAAGACAATGAGCAGTTCTTC. It translates to CASSLLPKDNEQFF.